A single sample gave rise to the 10 T cell receptor beta chains below, sequenced in a study of cytotoxic CD8 clonotypes in ibrutinib-treated CLL. This table comes from immunoSEQ multiplex PCR, and its TCRdb copy is limited to in-frame clones, with some not included. The sample contains approximately 67,000 clones, over 75% of which appear only once. The specimen comprised PBMCs, sampled at disease progression, from a patient treated with ibrutinib. The receptors here all came from a human donor with chronic lymphocytic leukemia.

The chain uses TRBV27 and TRBJ1-5, with TRBD1 as a possible D gene (5 bases). With 5 bases removed from V and 2 bases from J, the gap between germline ends came to 13 bases. This CDR3 has 15 residues. Germline CDR1 and CDR2: MNHEY and SMNVEV (reference sequence). Here the CDR3 DNA reads TGTGCCAGCAGTCATGGGGGGGGTGGCAATCAGCCCCAGCATTTT. It yields the protein CASSHGGGGNQPQHF.

J is TRBJ1-1 and V is TRBV2; tentative D call: TRBD1 (6 bases). Germline V gene data show CDR1 as SNHLY and CDR2 as FYNNEI. There are 14 residues in the CDR3. V was clipped by 5 bases and J by 1 base, with 11 bases between them. The CDR3 nucleotides are TGTGCCAGCAGTTCCGGACAGAGGAACACTGAAGCTTTCTTT. This gives the protein CASSSGQRNTEAFF. The full variable domain, in which reference TRBV2 and TRBJ1-1 provide the parts outside the CDR3, is EPEVTQTPSHQVTQMGQEVILRCVPISNHLYFYWYRQILGQKVEFLVSFYNNEISEKSEIFDDQFSVERPDGSNFTLKIRSTKLEDSAMYFCASSSGQRNTEAFFGQGTRLTVV.

This clone was seen a handful of times. V is TRBV28 and J is TRBJ1-4; D uncertain. In germline, CDR1 is MDHEN, CDR2 SYDVKM. V gave up 6 bases and J gave up 14 bases, with 13 bases separating them. The CDR3 covers 11 residues. The CDR3 is CASSYWTDLFF. In nucleotides, the CDR3 is TGTGCCAGCAGCTACTGGACTGACCTGTTTTTT.

The chain links TRBV27 to TRBJ1-6, with a possible D match to TRBD1 (5 bases). The germline V gene encodes CDR1 MNHEY and CDR2 SMNVEV (reference sequence). The CDR3 consists of 15 residues. V was trimmed by 6 bases and J by 2 bases, leaving 11 bases between them. CDR3 sequence (DNA): TGTGCCAGCAGACCCAGGGACCCCTATAATTCACCCCTCCACTTT. Its protein is CASRPRDPYNSPLHF.

This clone is a singleton in its sample. This chain joins TRBV27 and TRBJ1-3; unclear D gene. V gave up 3 bases and J gave up 4 bases, with 7 bases separating them. CDR3 length: 13 amino acids. Germline CDR1 MNHEY, CDR2 SMNVEV (reference sequence). The CDR3 DNA follows: TGTGCCAGCAGTTTTGGCAGAGGAAACACCATATATTTT. Amino acids: CASSFGRGNTIYF.

On this clone: At one end the junction does not follow the germline gene, possibly because of a read error. This chain links TRBV2 with TRBJ1-1; D possibly corresponds to TRBD1 (6 bases). CDR1 and CDR2 (germline): SNHLY, FYNNEI. The CDR3 is 12 residues long. The CDR3 protein is CASSEAGRQVPF. CDR3 DNA sequence: TGTGCCAGCAGTGAAGCGGGGAGACAGGTCCCTTTT. The complete variable domain, with remaining parts taken from reference TRBV2 and TRBJ1-1, reads EPEVTQTPSHQVTQMGQEVILRCVPISNHLYFYWYRQILGQKVEFLVSFYNNEISEKSEIFDDQFSVERPDGSNFTLKIRSTKLEDSAMYFCASSEAGRQVPFGQGTRLTVV.

This clone was recorded only once. The rearrangement uses TRBV2 and TRBJ2-5; a weak D match, TRBD2 (6 bases). Germline CDR1 and CDR2: SNHLY and FYNNEI. The CDR3 has 16 residues. Trimming removed 0 bases from V and 3 bases from J, with 14 bases in between. The CDR3 sequence: CASSEAGWGGEETQYF. The CDR3 region has the DNA TGTGCCAGCAGTGAAGCGGGGTGGGGCGGGGAAGAGACCCAGTACTTC.

V gene TRBV27 combines with J gene TRBJ1-4; unclear D gene. This CDR3 contains 15 residues. V lost 5 bases, J lost 3 bases, and 13 bases lay in between. The germline V gene has CDR1 MNHEY and CDR2 SMNVEV (reference sequence). The CDR3, as DNA: TGTGCCAGCAGTCCCACTAGAGGGCCTAATGAAAAACTGTTTTTT. It yields the protein CASSPTRGPNEKLFF.

This chain joins TRBV4-1 and TRBJ2-7; TRBD2 matches 7 bases. V gave up 0 bases and J gave up 0 bases; unmatched junction bases: 11. In germline, CDR1 is MGHRA, CDR2 YSYEKL. The CDR3 has 18 amino acids. The CDR3 loop is CASSQDKKLARSSYEQYF. CDR3 DNA sequence: TGCGCCAGCAGCCAAGATAAAAAACTAGCGCGAAGCTCCTACGAGCAGTACTTC.

The CDR3 is CASSLFQGHSYEQYF. In DNA, the CDR3 is TGTGCCAGCAGCCTTTTCCAGGGGCACTCCTACGAGCAGTACTTC. The gene calls are TRBV4-2 and TRBJ2-7, with D possibly TRBD1 on 6 matching bases. CDR1 LGHNA and CDR2 YNFKEQ come from the germline V gene. This CDR3 comprises 15 residues. Trimming pared 4 bases from V and 0 bases from J, leaving 13 bases between.